The present TCR beta chain was sequenced within a study of T cells after yellow fever vaccination. The study, taken as a whole, reports: Few clonotypes appeared in both CD4 and CD8 compartments.

TCRdb processed the 5' RACE reads anew with MiXCR; each CDR3 protein has one entry. The sample yields 500,000 to 650,000 distinct CDR3 sequences, about 17% seen once. The ends were cut back, 5 bases at V and 6 bases at J, with 13 bases in the middle. The CDR3 has 14 residues. CDR1 is SGHVS, CDR2 FNYEAQ, per germline. On this clonotype: Its antigen is not identified.

The TCR was taken from a man younger than 30 who received the YFV17D yellow fever vaccine. This chain links TRBV7-6 with TRBJ2-2; D remains unclear. The source material was PBMCs, sampled 5 days after the first yellow fever vaccination. CDR3 in DNA: TGTGCCAGCAGCACCCTGCTGGCTGCCGGGGAGCTGTTTTTT. Translated, it gives CASSTLLAAGELFF.